This T cell receptor (beta chain) was captured in a study of T cell responses to AZD1222 COVID-19 vaccine. Study context: Second-dose intervals of approximately 4 or approximately 12 weeks were pooled. Study-wide results and caveats: Increased Spike-specific TCR breadth and depth were observed after two AZD1222 doses. As reported, nearly half of all spike-specific TCRs target variant regions that are unmutated. Females outnumbered males among donors, who were mostly white British; clonal diversity was possibly underestimated.

TCRdb's table, derived via immunoSEQ multiplex PCR, lists solely in-frame clones and lacks some. Among approximately 120,000 clones, about 85% were seen once, and the ten largest hold about 4.7%. This CDR3 spans 17 amino acids. V lost 5 bases and J 0 bases, leaving 18 bases between the germline ends. CDR1 and CDR2 from the germline V gene are SGDLS and YYNGEE. Note on this clone: Its target is not known.

The chain links TRBV9 to TRBJ2-1; tentative D call: TRBD2 (6 bases). The TCR sequence derives from an adult in good health. Sample: peripheral blood, taken on day 0 of AZD1222 vaccination. The CDR3 DNA follows: TGTGCCAGCAGTGGCTTTGGAGGGGCGAGCTCCTACAATGAGCAGTTCTTC. Translating it yields CASSGFGGASSYNEQFF. The full variable domain, in which reference TRBV9 and TRBJ2-1 provide the parts outside the CDR3, is DSGVTQTPKHLITATGQRVTLRCSPRSGDLSVYWYQQSLDQGLQFLIQYYNGEERAKGNILERFSAQQFPDLHSELNLSSLELGDSALYFCASSGFGGASSYNEQFFGPGTRLTVL.